The rows below give T cell receptor beta chains drawn from one sample of a study of OX40 agonist ivuxolimab in advanced cancers. The method was immunoSEQ multiplex PCR; TCRdb's version includes in-frame clones alone and lacks a portion of them. Among approximately 80,000 clones listed, under 85% were seen once. Sample: CD4+ or CD8+ T cells sorted from blood, taken in a trial of the OX40 agonist ivuxolimab. Source of these receptors: an adult with an advanced solid tumor such as melanoma, head and neck, liver or kidney cancer. The CDR3 runs from the conserved cysteine through the conserved F or W. Each record gives: V gene, D gene, clone size, J gene, CDR3 DNA, CDR3 protein. The D gene is left open where the match is weak. A clone size is listed for some rows: how often the clone was seen (once, few, many), or a class if it is expanded.

v_call: TRBV27
d_call: NA
clone_size: NA
j_call: TRBJ1-1
cdr3_nt: TGTGCCAGCAATGGGGGATGGAACACTGAAGCTTTCTTT
cdr3_aa: CASNGGWNTEAFF

v_call: TRBV28
d_call: TRBD2
clone_size: NA
j_call: TRBJ2-4
cdr3_nt: TGTGCCAGCAGGGCCGGACTAGCTCCAGCCCGCAAAAACATTCAGTACTTC
cdr3_aa: CASRAGLAPARKNIQYF

v_call: TRBV28
d_call: NA
clone_size: NA
j_call: TRBJ2-2
cdr3_nt: TGTGCCATTGGGGCAGGATCCGGGGAGCTGTTTTTT
cdr3_aa: CAIGAGSGELFF

v_call: TRBV7-8
d_call: NA
clone_size: NA
j_call: TRBJ1-2
cdr3_nt: TGTGCCAGCAGCAACTCCGATGGCTACACCTTC
cdr3_aa: CASSNSDGYTF

v_call: TRBV6-4
d_call: NA
clone_size: NA
j_call: TRBJ2-7
cdr3_nt: TGTGCCAGCAGTGAAGAATTAGACGAGCAGTACTTC
cdr3_aa: CASSEELDEQYF

v_call: TRBV6-1
d_call: NA
clone_size: few
j_call: TRBJ1-1
cdr3_nt: TGTGCCAGCAGGGGAGGGGCGAACACTGAAGCTTTCTTT
cdr3_aa: CASRGGANTEAFF

v_call: TRBV28
d_call: NA
clone_size: NA
j_call: TRBJ1-2
cdr3_nt: TGTGCCAGCAACGACGGACTGAACTATGGCTACACCTTC
cdr3_aa: CASNDGLNYGYTF

v_call: TRBV30
d_call: TRBD1
clone_size: NA
j_call: TRBJ1-2
cdr3_nt: TGTGCCAGTGACAGGGGTGGTGACTATGGCTACACCTTC
cdr3_aa: CASDRGGDYGYTF

v_call: TRBV7-9
d_call: NA
clone_size: NA
j_call: TRBJ1-3
cdr3_nt: TGTGCCAGCAGCCCCTGGGATAGTTACTCTGGAAACACCATATATTTT
cdr3_aa: CASSPWDSYSGNTIYF

v_call: TRBV9
d_call: NA
clone_size: NA
j_call: TRBJ2-2
cdr3_nt: TGTGCCAGCAGCGTAGCCGGGAGCAACACCGGGGAGCTGTTTTTT
cdr3_aa: CASSVAGSNTGELFF

v_call: TRBV11-1
d_call: NA
clone_size: NA
j_call: TRBJ2-7
cdr3_nt: TGTGCCAGCAGCTTAGTCAGGGGACAAATTAACGAGCAGTACTTC
cdr3_aa: CASSLVRGQINEQYF

v_call: TRBV5-1
d_call: NA
clone_size: NA
j_call: TRBJ1-1
cdr3_nt: TGCGCCAGCAGCTTAGGCTATCAAAGACGGCCAATGAACACTGAAGCTTTCTTT
cdr3_aa: CASSLGYQRRPMNTEAFF

v_call: TRBV7-6
d_call: TRBD2
clone_size: NA
j_call: TRBJ2-7
cdr3_nt: TGTGCCAGCAGAGCGGGAGCGGGCTACGAGCAGTACTTC
cdr3_aa: CASRAGAGYEQYF

v_call: TRBV6-5
d_call: NA
clone_size: few
j_call: TRBJ2-7
cdr3_nt: TGTGCCAGCAGGGACGGGCAACAAGGCGAGCAGTACTTC
cdr3_aa: CASRDGQQGEQYF

v_call: TRBV6-6
d_call: NA
clone_size: NA
j_call: TRBJ2-7
cdr3_nt: TGTGCCAGCAGTTACGGGGCCGGGAGTAGCTACGAGCAGTACTTC
cdr3_aa: CASSYGAGSSYEQYF

v_call: TRBV7-8
d_call: NA
clone_size: NA
j_call: TRBJ2-1
cdr3_nt: TGTGCCAGCAGCCCCCTATGGACCCACAATGAGCAGTTCTTC
cdr3_aa: CASSPLWTHNEQFF

v_call: TRBV2
d_call: TRBD2
clone_size: once
j_call: TRBJ2-5
cdr3_nt: TGTGCCAGCAGTGAGGTAGCGGGAGGAGAGACCCAGTACTTC
cdr3_aa: CASSEVAGGETQYF

v_call: TRBV7-9
d_call: NA
clone_size: few
j_call: TRBJ2-7
cdr3_nt: TGTGCCTCCGGGGCGGTGTACGAGCAGTACTTC
cdr3_aa: CASGAVYEQYF

v_call: TRBV13
d_call: TRBD1
clone_size: NA
j_call: TRBJ2-7
cdr3_nt: TGTGCCAGCAGCGACAGGGGGTTATACGAGCAGTACTTC
cdr3_aa: CASSDRGLYEQYF

v_call: TRBV7-8
d_call: TRBD1
clone_size: NA
j_call: TRBJ1-4
cdr3_nt: TGTGCCAGCAGCCCCGGTTACAGGGGGCTAGGAGAAAAACTGTTTTTT
cdr3_aa: CASSPGYRGLGEKLFF

v_call: TRBV11-1
d_call: NA
clone_size: NA
j_call: TRBJ2-7
cdr3_nt: TGTGCCAGCAGCCCCCATCGGGATACCTACGAGCAGTACTTC
cdr3_aa: CASSPHRDTYEQYF

v_call: TRBV9
d_call: TRBD2
clone_size: NA
j_call: TRBJ2-5
cdr3_nt: TGTGCCAGCAGCGCACTAGCGGGAAAGGAGGAGACCCAGTACTTC
cdr3_aa: CASSALAGKEETQYF

v_call: TRBV10-3
d_call: NA
clone_size: NA
j_call: TRBJ2-7
cdr3_nt: TGTGCCATCAGTGATCCTACTGGCGAGCAGTACTTC
cdr3_aa: CAISDPTGEQYF

v_call: TRBV5-8
d_call: NA
clone_size: NA
j_call: TRBJ2-6
cdr3_nt: TGTGCCAGCAGCTTGCGGGGGCTAGGGGCCAACGTCCTGACTTTC
cdr3_aa: CASSLRGLGANVLTF

v_call: TRBV28
d_call: TRBD1
clone_size: NA
j_call: TRBJ1-4
cdr3_nt: TGTGCCAGCAGAGACAGGGCCCCCAATGAAAAACTGTTTTTT
cdr3_aa: CASRDRAPNEKLFF

v_call: TRBV5-4
d_call: NA
clone_size: NA
j_call: TRBJ2-7
cdr3_nt: TGTGCCAGCAGCCCGGACGTACAAGAACAACAGTACTTC
cdr3_aa: CASSPDVQEQQYF

v_call: TRBV11-2
d_call: TRBD1
clone_size: NA
j_call: TRBJ2-7
cdr3_nt: TGTGCCAGCACCGGGACAGGGAGTTGGGAGCAGTACTTC
cdr3_aa: CASTGTGSWEQYF

v_call: TRBV5-1
d_call: TRBD1
clone_size: NA
j_call: TRBJ2-7
cdr3_nt: TGCGCCAGCAGCTTGGAGGGACAGGGAGTCGAGCAGTACTTC
cdr3_aa: CASSLEGQGVEQYF

v_call: TRBV21-1
d_call: NA
clone_size: NA
j_call: TRBJ2-7
cdr3_nt: TGTGCCAGCAGCCTAGAGCAGTACTTC
cdr3_aa: CASSLEQYF

v_call: TRBV18
d_call: NA
clone_size: NA
j_call: TRBJ1-1
cdr3_nt: TGTGCCAGCTCACCACCGTCGGGGCTGGACACTGAAGCTTTCTTT
cdr3_aa: CASSPPSGLDTEAFF

v_call: TRBV4-3
d_call: TRBD2
clone_size: once
j_call: TRBJ2-5
cdr3_nt: TGCGCCAGCAGCCGAACCTCAGCGGGAGAGGGGCAAGAGACCCAGTACTTC
cdr3_aa: CASSRTSAGEGQETQYF

v_call: TRBV7-2
d_call: NA
clone_size: NA
j_call: TRBJ2-5
cdr3_nt: TGTGCCAGCAGCTTACTTGGTGAGACCCAGTACTTC
cdr3_aa: CASSLLGETQYF

v_call: TRBV28
d_call: NA
clone_size: NA
j_call: TRBJ1-5
cdr3_nt: TGTGCCAGCAGTTTCTTGGAGGGCAATCAGCCCCAGCATTTT
cdr3_aa: CASSFLEGNQPQHF

v_call: TRBV15
d_call: TRBD2
clone_size: NA
j_call: TRBJ2-2
cdr3_nt: TGTGCCACAGTAGCGGGAAACACCGGGGAGCTGTTTTTT
cdr3_aa: CATVAGNTGELFF

v_call: TRBV28
d_call: NA
clone_size: NA
j_call: TRBJ1-1
cdr3_nt: TGTGCCAGCAGTCCCCCAAAAGCTCAGTCCGGGGAGGGGACTGAAGCTTTCTTT
cdr3_aa: CASSPPKAQSGEGTEAFF

v_call: TRBV10-2
d_call: NA
clone_size: few
j_call: TRBJ2-1
cdr3_nt: TGCGCCAGCAGTGAGTCACGCGGTGAGCAGTTCTTC
cdr3_aa: CASSESRGEQFF

v_call: TRBV5-4
d_call: NA
clone_size: NA
j_call: TRBJ2-2
cdr3_nt: TGTGCCAGCAGCTTGTACTCTGGAGCGACGGCCGCGAACACCGGGGAGCTGTTTTTT
cdr3_aa: CASSLYSGATAANTGELFF

v_call: TRBV28
d_call: NA
clone_size: NA
j_call: TRBJ1-1
cdr3_nt: TGTGCCAGCAGTGGAGGGACTTTGAACACTGAAGCTTTCTTT
cdr3_aa: CASSGGTLNTEAFF

v_call: TRBV4-3
d_call: NA
clone_size: NA
j_call: TRBJ1-3
cdr3_nt: TGCGCCAGCAGCCTCGTCTGGGGGTACTCTGGAAACACCATATATTTT
cdr3_aa: CASSLVWGYSGNTIYF

v_call: TRBV2
d_call: NA
clone_size: NA
j_call: TRBJ2-3
cdr3_nt: TGTGCCAGCGGTGAGGACGATACGCAGTATTTT
cdr3_aa: CASGEDDTQYF

v_call: TRBV2
d_call: TRBD1
clone_size: NA
j_call: TRBJ1-1
cdr3_nt: TGTGCCAGCAGTGTTACCGGGACAGGGGCCATGAACACTGAAGCTTTCTTT
cdr3_aa: CASSVTGTGAMNTEAFF

v_call: TRBV5-1
d_call: TRBD1
clone_size: NA
j_call: TRBJ2-3
cdr3_nt: TGCGCCAGCAGCGAACCACCGGGACAGGGGGGCTCAGATACGCAGTATTTT
cdr3_aa: CASSEPPGQGGSDTQYF

v_call: TRBV30
d_call: NA
clone_size: NA
j_call: TRBJ2-2
cdr3_nt: TGTGCCTGGAGAAGACATTTAAACACCGGGGAGCTGTTTTTT
cdr3_aa: CAWRRHLNTGELFF

v_call: TRBV5-6
d_call: NA
clone_size: NA
j_call: TRBJ2-7
cdr3_nt: TGTGCCAGCAGCTCGGGGCACTCCATTCGCGAGCAGTACTTC
cdr3_aa: CASSSGHSIREQYF

v_call: TRBV6-6
d_call: NA
clone_size: NA
j_call: TRBJ2-4
cdr3_nt: TGTGCCAGCAGCCGGGACCTGGGGGGCATTCAGTACTTC
cdr3_aa: CASSRDLGGIQYF

v_call: TRBV20-1
d_call: NA
clone_size: NA
j_call: TRBJ2-1
cdr3_nt: TGCAGTGCTAGAGATGTGGAACGGCAGTTCTTC
cdr3_aa: CSARDVERQFF

v_call: TRBV7-6
d_call: NA
clone_size: NA
j_call: TRBJ2-7
cdr3_nt: TGTGCCAGCGGCGATTGGGTCGAGCAGTACTTC
cdr3_aa: CASGDWVEQYF

v_call: TRBV10-3
d_call: TRBD2
clone_size: NA
j_call: TRBJ2-1
cdr3_nt: TGTGCCATCAGTGAGCCTCGATGGGGTGAGCGGGAGCTTCAAAATGAGCAGTTCTTC
cdr3_aa: CAISEPRWGERELQNEQFF

v_call: TRBV28
d_call: NA
clone_size: NA
j_call: TRBJ1-2
cdr3_nt: TGTGCCAGCAGTCAGGGACACCTTTATGGCTACACCTTC
cdr3_aa: CASSQGHLYGYTF

v_call: TRBV27
d_call: NA
clone_size: NA
j_call: TRBJ1-5
cdr3_nt: TGTGCCAGCAGTTTTATAGGTCAGCCCCAGCATTTT
cdr3_aa: CASSFIGQPQHF

v_call: TRBV15
d_call: TRBD1
clone_size: NA
j_call: TRBJ1-4
cdr3_nt: TGTGCCACCAGCAGCACGCCGGGGACAGGGGGGGAAAAACTGTTTTTT
cdr3_aa: CATSSTPGTGGEKLFF

v_call: TRBV5-6
d_call: NA
clone_size: NA
j_call: TRBJ2-7
cdr3_nt: TGTGCCAGCAGCAGTAGCGACTACGAGCAGTACTTC
cdr3_aa: CASSSSDYEQYF

v_call: TRBV7-9
d_call: NA
clone_size: NA
j_call: TRBJ1-4
cdr3_nt: TGTGCCAGCAGTCAAGGGTATGTCGAAAAACTGTTTTTT
cdr3_aa: CASSQGYVEKLFF

v_call: TRBV7-2
d_call: NA
clone_size: NA
j_call: TRBJ2-2
cdr3_nt: TGTGCCAGCAGCTTAGTGGGCGGGGTAGACACCGGGGAGCTGTTTTTT
cdr3_aa: CASSLVGGVDTGELFF